These 22 T cell receptor beta chains share one sample of origin, sequenced in a study of cytomegalovirus exposure and HLA in healthy donors. Libraries were prepared by immunoSEQ multiplex PCR; TCRdb keeps only in-frame clonotypes and omits some of them. Of 140,000 or so clones listed, around 90% were seen once; the top ten hold 4.5%. Sequenced: PBMCs. The receptors shown here come from a man younger than 30 in good health and CMV-seropositive.

The V call is TRBV6-1, the J call TRBJ1-1; a possible D gene is TRBD1 (6 bases). The V end was cut by 2 bases, the J end by 8 bases, with 12 bases between. Looked up from germline, CDR1 is MNHNS and CDR2 is SASEGT. The CDR3 has 13 amino acids. CDR3 amino acids: CASSEPLTGEAFF. DNA of the CDR3: TGTGCCAGCAGTGAACCCCTGACAGGAGAAGCTTTCTTT.

V gene TRBV28 combines with J gene TRBJ1-2, with TRBD1 matching 9 bases. In germline, CDR1 is MDHEN, CDR2 SYDVKM. J was trimmed by 4 bases and V by 5 bases; bases with no gene match: 8. The CDR3 extends over 15 amino acids. CDR3 in amino acids: CASSPSGTGTYGYTF. The CDR3 DNA reads TGTGCCAGCAGTCCTTCCGGGACAGGGACCTATGGCTACACCTTC.

This clone was detected only once. CDR3 DNA sequence: TGTGCCAGCAGTGTACAGGGTTCTGGAAACACCATATATTTT. This codes for CASSVQGSGNTIYF. The chain employs TRBV2 and TRBJ1-3, with D possibly TRBD1 on 6 matching bases. V lost 4 bases, J lost 1 base, and 8 bases lay in between. This CDR3 comprises 14 residues. CDR1 SNHLY and CDR2 FYNNEI come from the germline V gene.

The CDR3 sequence is CASTGQSYEQYF. DNA for the CDR3: TGTGCCAGCACGGGACAGAGCTACGAGCAGTACTTC. The J gene is TRBJ2-7, the V gene TRBV6-6; the match to TRBD1 covers 7 bases. Germline assignment: CDR1 MNHNY and CDR2 SVGAGI (reference sequence). The CDR3 loop spans 12 amino acids. V lost 7 bases and J lost 3; bases outside the gene matches: 3.

The CDR3 bases are TGTGCCAGCAGCGGACAGGGGTGGGAGCTGTTTTTT. The encoded protein is CASSGQGWELFF. J is TRBJ2-2 and V is TRBV7-2, with 9 bases aligning to TRBD1. V gave up 5 bases and J gave up 9 bases; unmatched junction bases: 1. The CDR3 covers 12 residues. CDR1 and CDR2 (germline): SGHTA, FQGNSA.

The chain carries TRBV7-3 and TRBJ2-2, with 9 bases identical to TRBD1. Germline lookup yields CDR1 SGHTA and CDR2 FQGTGA. CDR3 length equals 16 residues. The V gene end was trimmed by 6 bases and the J gene end by 2 bases; junction bases not matched to a gene: 7. The CDR3 spells CASSPAGQGNTGELFF. In DNA, the CDR3 is TGTGCCAGCAGTCCCGCGGGACAGGGAAACACCGGGGAGCTGTTTTTT. Based on the CDR3 plus reference TRBV7-3 and TRBJ2-2, the full variable domain is GAGVSQTPSNKVTEKGKYVELRCDPISGHTALYWYRQSLGQGPEFLIYFQGTGAADDSGLPNDRFFAVRPEGSVSTLKIQRTERGDSAVYLCASSPAGQGNTGELFFGEGSRLTVL.

The V call is TRBV6-1, the J call TRBJ1-3; D possibly corresponds to TRBD1 (6 bases). The CDR3 runs to 18 residues. CDR1 is MNHNS and CDR2 is SASEGT in the germline V gene. V lost 1 base, J lost 0 bases, and 16 bases lay in between. CDR3 protein: CASSEDRVIAFSGNTIYF. CDR3 bases: TGTGCCAGCAGTGAAGACAGGGTAATAGCCTTCTCTGGAAACACCATATATTTT.

The rearrangement uses TRBV7-3 and TRBJ2-2; 8 bases fit TRBD1. Per the germline V gene, CDR1 is SGHTA and CDR2 is FQGTGA. This CDR3 has 15 residues. Losses at the gene ends were 6 bases for V and 4 bases for J; bases not matched to a gene: 7. CDR3 sequence reads: CASRLGQAGTGELFF. In DNA, the CDR3 is TGTGCCAGCAGATTGGGACAGGCCGGCACCGGGGAGCTGTTTTTT. Together with reference TRBV7-3 and TRBJ2-2, the CDR3 gives the full variable domain: GAGVSQTPSNKVTEKGKYVELRCDPISGHTALYWYRQSLGQGPEFLIYFQGTGAADDSGLPNDRFFAVRPEGSVSTLKIQRTERGDSAVYLCASRLGQAGTGELFFGEGSRLTVL.

J is TRBJ1-5 and V is TRBV19; 11 bases agree with TRBD1. Germline assignment: CDR1 LNHDA and CDR2 SQIVND (reference sequence). The V gene end was trimmed by 6 bases and the J gene end by 7 bases; junction bases not matched to a gene: 2. The CDR3 covers 13 residues. CDR3 sequence reads: CASSGTGGQPQHF. The CDR3 region has the DNA TGTGCCAGTAGCGGGACAGGGGGACAGCCCCAGCATTTT. The full variable domain, completed using reference TRBV19 and TRBJ1-5, is DGGITQSPKYLFRKEGQNVTLSCEQNLNHDAMYWYRQDPGQGLRLIYYSQIVNDFQKGDIAEGYSVSREKKESFPLTVTSAQKNPTAFYLCASSGTGGQPQHFGDGTRLSIL.

The chain has TRBV6-6 and TRBJ1-4; D is uncertain. Trimming removed 4 bases at V and 8 bases at J, with 8 bases between. The CDR3 consists of 12 residues. Germline V CDR1 and CDR2: MNHNY, SVGAGI (reference sequence). The CDR3 region has the DNA TGTGCCAGCAGTTTCCGTAGCGAAAAACTGTTTTTT. Translated: CASSFRSEKLFF.

The CDR3 protein is CAWSRMAGNTGELFF. Here the CDR3 DNA reads TGTGCCTGGAGTCGGATGGCGGGAAACACCGGGGAGCTGTTTTTT. The chain employs TRBV30 and TRBJ2-2, with D possibly TRBD2 on 6 matching bases. V shed 2 bases and J shed 2 bases, with 12 bases lying between them. The length of the CDR3 is 15 residues. Germline CDR1 is GTSNPN and CDR2 is SVGIG (reference sequence).

The chain uses TRBV7-3 and TRBJ1-2; TRBD1 is a possible D gene (5 bases). V gave up 0 bases and J gave up 8 bases, with 13 bases separating them. The germline V gene encodes CDR1 SGHTA and CDR2 FQGTGA. The CDR3 spans 14 residues. The CDR3 region has the DNA TGTGCCAGCAGCTTAACGCCGGCAGGGCAGGGCTACACCTTC. This gives the protein CASSLTPAGQGYTF.

The V and J genes are TRBV5-1 and TRBJ1-1, with a tentative D call TRBD1 (6 bases). This CDR3 region has 13 residues. The ends were cut back, 4 bases at V and 7 bases at J, with 14 bases in the middle. CDR1 is SGHRS, CDR2 YFSETQ, per germline. The CDR3 region has the DNA TGCGCCAGCAGCCCACCGGGGGGCTTTGAAGCTTTCTTT. It specifies CASSPPGGFEAFF.

The V gene is TRBV28, the J gene TRBJ2-1; possible D gene TRBD1, 6 bases. The V gene lost 7 bases and the J gene lost 9 bases, with 7 bases spanning the gap. CDR3 size: 10 residues. The V gene's germline CDR1 is MDHEN and CDR2 SYDVKM. CDR3 in amino acids: CASKDSEQFF. The CDR3 coding sequence is TGTGCCAGCAAGGACAGTGAGCAGTTCTTC.

This chain connects TRBV27 to TRBJ2-5; TRBD1 agrees at 7 bases. The germline gives CDR1 MNHEY, CDR2 SMNVEV (reference sequence). This CDR3 comprises 13 residues. V shed 5 bases and J 3 bases; nucleotides not matched to a gene: 3. CDR3 amino acids: CASSQTGKETQYF. Written as DNA, the CDR3 is TGTGCCAGCAGTCAGACAGGGAAAGAGACCCAGTACTTC.

This chain joins TRBV5-1 and TRBJ1-4, with TRBD1 identical over 10 bases. J was trimmed by 12 bases and V by 2 bases; bases with no gene match: 10. Per germline, CDR1 SGHRS and CDR2 YFSETQ. The CDR3 extends over 15 amino acids. The CDR3, as DNA: TGCGCCAGCAGCTTAGGGACAGGGGATAGTGGGGAACTGTTTTTT. The encoded protein is CASSLGTGDSGELFF.

The rearrangement joins TRBV6-5 to TRBJ2-7; 9 positions agree with TRBD1. Germline V lookup: CDR1 MNHEY, CDR2 SVGAGI. The CDR3 extends over 14 amino acids. After removal of 2 bases from V and 3 bases from J, the junction contained 2 bases not matched to a gene. Here the CDR3 DNA reads TGTGCCAGCAGTTACCAGGGACAGGGCTACGAGCAGTACTTC. Residues: CASSYQGQGYEQYF.

This clone appeared once. The chain carries TRBV30 and TRBJ2-7; D uncertain. The CDR3 totals 11 residues. Germline CDR1 GTSNPN, CDR2 SVGIG (reference sequence). V dropped 1 base and J dropped 9 bases, with 10 bases sitting between them. DNA of the CDR3: TGTGCCTGGAGTGAGGTTGAGCGGCAGTACTTC. This translates into CAWSEVERQYF.

This clone was picked up a small number of times. This chain joins TRBV7-8 and TRBJ2-7; 11 positions match TRBD2. There are 15 residues in the CDR3. V trimming: 1 base; J trimming: 3 bases; junction bases outside the gene matches: 2. CDR1 and CDR2 from the germline V gene are SGHVS and FQNEAQ. The CDR3 DNA sequence: TGTGCCAGCAGCTTAGGACTAGCGGGATACTACGAGCAGTACTTC. Translating gives CASSLGLAGYYEQYF. The full variable domain, completed using reference TRBV7-8 and TRBJ2-7, is GAGVSQSPRYKVAKRGQDVALRCDPISGHVSLFWYQQALGQGPEFLTYFQNEAQLDKSGLPSDRFFAERPEGSVSTLKIQRTQQEDSAVYLCASSLGLAGYYEQYFGPGTRLTVT.

The chain employs TRBV5-1 and TRBJ1-1; 8 bases fit TRBD1. This CDR3 spans 14 amino acids. The germline V gene has CDR1 SGHRS and CDR2 YFSETQ. V dropped 4 bases and J dropped 5; count of bases not matched to a gene: 7. This chain's CDR3 is CASSGTTGVTEAFF. The DNA of the CDR3 is TGCGCCAGCAGCGGTACGACAGGGGTTACTGAAGCTTTCTTT.

The chain combines TRBV5-4 with TRBJ2-1; TRBD2 matches 14 bases. Per the germline V gene, CDR1 is SGHNT and CDR2 is YYREEE (reference sequence). This CDR3 spans 20 amino acids. J was trimmed by 0 bases and V by 4 bases; bases with no gene match: 12. The CDR3 DNA reads as TGTGCCAGCAGCCCACTTCCCGGGACTAGCGGGAGTTTCTCCTACAATGAGCAGTTCTTC. Its protein is CASSPLPGTSGSFSYNEQFF.

V is TRBV2 and J is TRBJ1-2; 10 bases match TRBD1. Germline CDR1 SNHLY, CDR2 FYNNEI. V was clipped by 7 bases and J by 3 bases; unmatched bases: 5. This CDR3 has 14 residues. CDR3 amino acids: CASTRQGADYGYTF. The CDR3 coding sequence is TGTGCCAGCACCCGACAGGGGGCGGACTATGGCTACACCTTC.